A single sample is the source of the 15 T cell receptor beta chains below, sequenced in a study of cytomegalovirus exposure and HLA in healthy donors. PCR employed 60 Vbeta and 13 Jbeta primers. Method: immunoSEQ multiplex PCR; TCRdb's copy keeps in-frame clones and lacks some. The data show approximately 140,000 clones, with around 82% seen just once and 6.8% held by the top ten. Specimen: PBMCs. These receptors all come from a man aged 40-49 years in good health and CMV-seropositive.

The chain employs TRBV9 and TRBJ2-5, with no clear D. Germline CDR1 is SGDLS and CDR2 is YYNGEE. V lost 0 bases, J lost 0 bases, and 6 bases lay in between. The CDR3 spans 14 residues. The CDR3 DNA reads TGTGCCAGCAGCGTAGGCAGAAACCAAGAGACCCAGTACTTC. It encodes CASSVGRNQETQYF.

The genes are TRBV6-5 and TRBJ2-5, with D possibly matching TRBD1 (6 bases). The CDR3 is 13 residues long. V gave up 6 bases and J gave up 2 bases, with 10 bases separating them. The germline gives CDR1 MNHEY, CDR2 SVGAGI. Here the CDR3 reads CASRTTGQETQYF. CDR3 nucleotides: TGTGCCAGCAGGACCACAGGGCAAGAGACCCAGTACTTC.

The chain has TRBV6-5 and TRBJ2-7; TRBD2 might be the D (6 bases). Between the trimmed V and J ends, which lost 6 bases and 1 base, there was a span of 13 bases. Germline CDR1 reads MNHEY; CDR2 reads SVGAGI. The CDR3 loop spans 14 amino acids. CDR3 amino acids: CASSSGDGSYEQYF. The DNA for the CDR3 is TGTGCCAGCAGCTCGGGGGACGGTTCCTACGAGCAGTACTTC.

CDR3 residues: CASSRRTGGGHNEQFF. The CDR3 coding sequence is TGCGCCAGCAGTCGCCGAACAGGGGGGGGTCACAATGAGCAGTTCTTC. The chain is built from TRBV23-1 and TRBJ2-1; a possible D gene is TRBD1 (8 bases). TRBV23-1 falls under the ORF class, with uncertain function. V was pared by 4 bases and J by 5 bases, with 18 bases between. The length of the CDR3 is 16 residues.

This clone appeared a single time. CDR3 protein: CASSQSTGGNTEAFF. CDR3 coding DNA: TGTGCCAGCAGCCAGTCGACGGGAGGGAATACTGAAGCTTTCTTT. The rearrangement joins TRBV4-2 to TRBJ1-1; D ambiguous. The CDR3 spans 15 residues. The V end lost 3 bases, the J end lost 5 bases, and 16 bases lay between the germline ends. Germline V CDR1 and CDR2: LGHNA, YNFKEQ.

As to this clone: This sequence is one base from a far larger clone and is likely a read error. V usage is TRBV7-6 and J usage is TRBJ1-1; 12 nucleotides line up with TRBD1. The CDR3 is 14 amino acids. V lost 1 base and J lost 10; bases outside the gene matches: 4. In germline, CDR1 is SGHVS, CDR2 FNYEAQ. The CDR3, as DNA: TGTGCCAGCAGCTTAGGCGGGACAGGGGGCCTAGCTTTCTTT. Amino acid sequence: CASSLGGTGGLAFF. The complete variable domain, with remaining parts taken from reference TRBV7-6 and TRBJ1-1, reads GAGVSQSPRYKVTKRGQDVALRCDPISGHVSLYWYRQALGQGPEFLTYFNYEAQQDKSGLPNDRFSAERPEGSISTLTIQRTEQRDSAMYRCASSLGGTGGLAFFGQGTRLTVV.

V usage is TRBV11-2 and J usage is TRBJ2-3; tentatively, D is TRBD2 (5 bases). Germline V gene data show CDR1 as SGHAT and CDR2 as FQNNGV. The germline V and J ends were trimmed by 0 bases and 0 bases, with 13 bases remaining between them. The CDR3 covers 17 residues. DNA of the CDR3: TGTGCCAGCAGCTTAGATCCGAGCGGATCTAGCACAGATACGCAGTATTTT. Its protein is CASSLDPSGSSTDTQYF. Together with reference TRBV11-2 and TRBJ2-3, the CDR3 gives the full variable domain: EAGVAQSPRYKIIEKRQSVAFWCNPISGHATLYWYQQILGQGPKLLIQFQNNGVVDDSQLPKDRFSAERLKGVDSTLKIQPAKLEDSAVYLCASSLDPSGSSTDTQYFGPGTRLTVL.

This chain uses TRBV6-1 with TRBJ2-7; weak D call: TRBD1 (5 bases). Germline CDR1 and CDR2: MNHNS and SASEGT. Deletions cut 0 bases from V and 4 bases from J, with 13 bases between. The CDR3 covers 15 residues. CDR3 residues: CASSEARAGRYEQYF. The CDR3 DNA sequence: TGTGCCAGCAGTGAAGCCAGGGCAGGACGTTACGAGCAGTACTTC.

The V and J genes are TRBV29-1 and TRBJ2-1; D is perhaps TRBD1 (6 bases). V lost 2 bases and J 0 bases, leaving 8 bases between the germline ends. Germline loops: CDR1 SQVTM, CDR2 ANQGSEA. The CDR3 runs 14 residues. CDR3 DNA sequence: TGCAGCGTTGAAAGGGGGAGCTCCTACAATGAGCAGTTCTTC. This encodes CSVERGSSYNEQFF.

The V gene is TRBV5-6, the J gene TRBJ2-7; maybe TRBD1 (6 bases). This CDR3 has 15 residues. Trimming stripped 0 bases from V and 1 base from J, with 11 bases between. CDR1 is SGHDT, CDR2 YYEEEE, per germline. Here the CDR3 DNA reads TGTGCCAGCAGCTTGGGACAGGCCCCGTCCTACGAGCAGTACTTC. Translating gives CASSLGQAPSYEQYF.

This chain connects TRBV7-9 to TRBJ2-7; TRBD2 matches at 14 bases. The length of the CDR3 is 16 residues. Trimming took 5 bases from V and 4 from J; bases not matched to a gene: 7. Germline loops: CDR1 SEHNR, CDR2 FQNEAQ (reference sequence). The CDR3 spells CASSPRTSGGTYEQYF. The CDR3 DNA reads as TGTGCCAGCAGCCCAAGGACTAGCGGGGGGACATACGAGCAGTACTTC.

The CDR3 sequence: CASSSTGVGEQYF. CDR3 coding DNA: TGTGCCAGCAGCTCGACAGGGGTGGGAGAGCAGTACTTC. The chain carries TRBV7-6 and TRBJ2-7; 8 bases agree with TRBD1. With 4 bases clipped from V and 7 bases from J, the junction kept 6 bases outside the gene matches. The CDR3 consists of 13 residues. The germline V gene encodes CDR1 SGHVS and CDR2 FNYEAQ.

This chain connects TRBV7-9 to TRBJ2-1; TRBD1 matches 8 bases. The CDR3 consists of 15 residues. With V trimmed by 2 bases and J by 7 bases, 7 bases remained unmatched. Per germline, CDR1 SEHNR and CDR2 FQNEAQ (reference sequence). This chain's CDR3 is CASSLQRQGANEQFF. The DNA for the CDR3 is TGTGCCAGCAGCTTACAAAGGCAGGGGGCAAATGAGCAGTTCTTC.

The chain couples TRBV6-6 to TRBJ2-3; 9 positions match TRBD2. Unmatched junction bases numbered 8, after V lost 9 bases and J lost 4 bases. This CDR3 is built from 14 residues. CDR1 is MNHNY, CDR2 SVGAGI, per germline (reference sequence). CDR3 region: CASRRRGGPDTQYF. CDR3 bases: TGTGCCAGTCGGCGGCGGGGGGGCCCAGATACGCAGTATTTT.

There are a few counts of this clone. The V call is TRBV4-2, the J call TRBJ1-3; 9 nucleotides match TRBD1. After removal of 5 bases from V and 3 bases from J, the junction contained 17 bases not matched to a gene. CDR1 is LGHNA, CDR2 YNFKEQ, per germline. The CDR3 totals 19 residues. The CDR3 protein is CASSRDLIGQGLGGNTIYF. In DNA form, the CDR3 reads TGTGCCAGCAGCAGGGACCTTATAGGACAGGGGCTCGGTGGAAACACCATATATTTT.